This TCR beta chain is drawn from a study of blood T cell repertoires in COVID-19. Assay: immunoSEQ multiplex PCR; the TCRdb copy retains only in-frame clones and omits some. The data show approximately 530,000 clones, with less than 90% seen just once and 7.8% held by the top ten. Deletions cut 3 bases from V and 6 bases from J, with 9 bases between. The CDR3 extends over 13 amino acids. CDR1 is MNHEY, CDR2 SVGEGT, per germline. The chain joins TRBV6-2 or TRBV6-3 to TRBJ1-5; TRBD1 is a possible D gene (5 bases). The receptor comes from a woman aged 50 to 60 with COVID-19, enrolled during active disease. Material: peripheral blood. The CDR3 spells CASSYSTVQPQHF. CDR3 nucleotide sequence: TGTGCCAGCAGTTATTCGACAGTTCAGCCCCAGCATTTT.